This passage covers 25 T cell receptor beta chains from one sample sequenced in a study of human T cells and chemical hapten exposure. TCRdb used MiXCR to reprocess the RACE reads, holding one entry per CDR3 protein. The sample lists about 140,000 distinct CDR3 sequences, about 10% seen once, with around 1.4% in the top ten. Indicated time point: patch test 2, 6 weeks after DPC sensitization. Treatment noted: therapeutic diphenylcyclopropenone sensitization with weekly scalp DPC. Sample: whole blood, taken in connection with sensitization to the hapten diphenylcyclopropenone (DPC). These receptors were taken from a woman between 45 and 65 years old with alopecia areata. Some clones in this sample may be carry-over from other donors' samples.

This clonotype was seen repeatedly, ten times or more. The chain is built from TRBV5-1 and TRBJ1-2; D is unclear. CDR3 size: 14 residues. Germline values: CDR1 SGHRS, CDR2 YFSETQ. The ends were cut back, 0 bases at V and 4 bases at J, with 10 bases in the middle. CDR3 in amino acids: CASSLEGWGYGYTF. DNA of the CDR3: TGCGCCAGCAGCTTGGAAGGGTGGGGCTATGGCTACACCTTC.

Notes on this clonotype: This may be a read error, as it is one base from a much larger clone. The CDR3 DNA sequence: TGTGCCACAGGGGTAGCGGACGAAGAGACCCAGTACTTC. Translation gives CATGVADEETQYF. V and J are TRBV10-3 and TRBJ2-5; D may be TRBD1 or TRBD2 (6 bases each). This CDR3 comprises 13 residues. Germline CDR1 ENHRY, CDR2 SYGVKD. The ends were cut back, 10 bases at V and 3 bases at J, with 15 bases in the middle.

This clonotype has only a few counts. The chain employs TRBV19 and TRBJ2-1, with TRBD2 matching 7 bases. Germline-derived CDR1 and CDR2 are LNHDA and SQIVND (reference sequence). This CDR3 has 17 residues. V lost 0 bases to trimming and J lost 2 bases; unmatched junction nucleotides: 7. Here the CDR3 DNA reads TGTGCCAGTAGTATAGATGGCGGGAGTGGCCCCTACAATGAGCAGTTCTTC. Its translation is CASSIDGGSGPYNEQFF.

This chain uses TRBV7-9 with TRBJ2-7, with D possibly called TRBD1 or TRBD2 (5 bases each). Germline loops: CDR1 SEHNR, CDR2 FQNEAQ (reference sequence). The CDR3 totals 15 residues. The germline V and J ends were trimmed by 11 bases and 4 bases, with 24 bases remaining between them. Here the CDR3 DNA reads TGTGCCTCCGGACGGGACCACCTTACAAATTACGAGCAGTACTTC. It yields the protein CASGRDHLTNYEQYF.

This clonotype appeared a few times. The chain joins TRBV20-1 to TRBJ2-2, with D unresolved. Trimming took off 4 bases at V and 3 bases at J, with 12 bases between the two ends. This CDR3 is built from 14 residues. Germline assignment: CDR1 DFQATT and CDR2 SNEGSKA (reference sequence). The CDR3 region has the DNA TGCAGTGCTACCATGGAAAGACACACCGGGGAGCTGTTTTTT. Its protein is CSATMERHTGELFF.

This clonotype appeared many times. As DNA, the CDR3 is TGTGCCAGCAGCCCCGGCGGGAACAACAATGAGCAGTTCTTC. As protein: CASSPGGNNNEQFF. This sequence joins TRBV11-2 and TRBJ2-1, with a weak D call TRBD2 (6 bases). V was trimmed by 5 bases and J by 5 bases, leaving 13 bases between them. This CDR3 is built from 14 residues. Germline lookup yields CDR1 SGHAT and CDR2 FQNNGV.

The V and J genes are TRBV9 and TRBJ2-7, with D hard to call. Germline lookup yields CDR1 SGDLS and CDR2 YYNGEE. The length of the CDR3 is 12 residues. V dropped 3 bases and J dropped 0 bases, with 4 bases sitting between them. The CDR3 coding sequence is TGTGCCAGCAGCGACGGCTCCTACGAGCAGTACTTC. It yields the protein CASSDGSYEQYF.

This sequence joins TRBV28 and TRBJ2-7; perhaps TRBD2 as D (7 bases). The CDR3 is 12 amino acids. The germline V and J ends were trimmed by 10 bases and 2 bases, with 12 bases remaining between them. Germline lookup yields CDR1 MDHEN and CDR2 SYDVKM. The CDR3 sequence: CATRGGAYEQYF. The DNA of the CDR3 is TGTGCCACCCGAGGGGGGGCCTACGAGCAGTACTTC.

The J gene is TRBJ2-5, the V gene TRBV3-1, with 7 positions matching TRBD1. Trimming took 2 bases from V and 5 from J; bases not matched to a gene: 5. In germline, CDR1 is LGHDT, CDR2 YNNKEL (reference sequence). The CDR3 extends over 14 amino acids. CDR3 region: CASSQRGRTETQYF. The CDR3 DNA reads as TGTGCCAGCAGCCAAAGGGGGCGCACGGAGACCCAGTACTTC.

V is TRBV5-6 and J is TRBJ2-5; D is possibly TRBD1 (6 bases). The germline CDR1 and CDR2 sequences are SGHDT and YYEEEE. There are 13 residues in the CDR3. Trimming shortened V by 3 bases and J by 5 bases, and 11 bases separated the two germline ends. The CDR3 sequence is CASSSQGVETQYF. The CDR3 bases are TGTGCCAGCAGCTCACAGGGAGTGGAGACCCAGTACTTC.

CDR3 nucleotide sequence: TGTGCCAGCAGTCTTGCCGAGCCTGGGGCGGAAAAACTGTTTTTT. It is translated as CASSLAEPGAEKLFF. This chain connects TRBV12-3 or TRBV12-4 to TRBJ1-4; TRBD1 might be the D (5 bases). The length of the CDR3 is 15 residues. Trimming left V 5 bases short and J 8 bases short, with 18 bases between.

Only a few counts were recorded for this clonotype. The chain couples TRBV7-8 to TRBJ2-3; tentatively, D is TRBD2 (6 bases). This CDR3 comprises 16 residues. Germline CDR1 is SGHVS and CDR2 is FQNEAQ. The V end was cut by 5 bases, the J end by 1 base, with 16 bases between. In DNA form, the CDR3 reads TGTGCCAGCAGCCCCCGGAGGGCAGCGGGCACAGATACGCAGTATTTT. This sequence encodes CASSPRRAAGTDTQYF.

This clonotype was observed a handful of times. The V gene is TRBV7-2, the J gene TRBJ2-1, with 7 positions matching TRBD2. This CDR3 is 17 amino acids long. CDR1 and CDR2 from the germline V gene are SGHTA and FQGNSA. J lost 5 bases, V lost 5 bases, and 15 bases had no gene match. CDR3 DNA sequence: TGTGCCAGCAGCCCGTACGGGGCGGCTAGCGGAAACAATGAGCAGTTCTTC. Translated: CASSPYGAASGNNEQFF.

The rearrangement links TRBV2 to TRBJ1-4; the match to TRBD1 covers 8 bases. The CDR3 is made up of 13 amino acids. V was clipped by 10 bases and J by 4 bases; unmatched bases: 5. Per germline, CDR1 SNHLY and CDR2 FYNNEI. CDR3 sequence: CATRTGINEKLFF. The CDR3 DNA follows: TGTGCCACCAGGACAGGGATTAATGAAAAACTGTTTTTT.

The V and J genes are TRBV10-3 and TRBJ2-7; 10 nucleotides match TRBD1. Trimming cost V 6 bases and J 2 bases; bases outside gene matches: 4. The CDR3 contains 14 residues. The germline V gene has CDR1 ENHRY and CDR2 SYGVKD. In DNA form, the CDR3 reads TGTGCCATCAGCGGGACAGGGGCTACCTACGAGCAGTACTTC. The encoded protein is CAISGTGATYEQYF.

The gene calls are TRBV29-1 and TRBJ1-4; D remains unclear. The CDR3 consists of 13 residues. Trimming took 5 bases from V and 4 from J, leaving 11 bases between them. Germline loops: CDR1 SQVTM, CDR2 ANQGSEA. The CDR3 coding sequence is TGCAGCGTTATCCCCGGGAGTAATGAAAAACTGTTTTTT. Protein product: CSVIPGSNEKLFF. Based on the CDR3 plus reference TRBV29-1 and TRBJ1-4, the full variable domain is SAVISQKPSRDICQRGTSLTIQCQVDSQVTMMFWYRQQPGQSLTLIATANQGSEATYESGFVIDKFPISRPNLTFSTLTVSNMSPEDSSIYLCSVIPGSNEKLFFGSGTQLSVL.

This clonotype was detected a few times. This chain joins TRBV28 and TRBJ2-7; weak D call: TRBD2 (5 bases). In germline, CDR1 is MDHEN, CDR2 SYDVKM. The CDR3 runs 16 residues. The V gene lost 6 bases and the J gene lost 5 bases, with 23 bases spanning the gap. CDR3 amino acids: CASRRPPLARRDEQYF. The CDR3 nucleotides read TGTGCCAGCAGGCGTCCCCCGCTAGCTCGTAGGGACGAGCAGTACTTC.

This clonotype was picked up a small number of times. The V call is TRBV13, the J call TRBJ2-1; maybe TRBD2 (6 bases). Germline CDR1 reads PRHDT; CDR2 reads FYEKMQ (reference sequence). With 2 bases removed from V and 4 bases from J, the gap between germline ends came to 9 bases. CDR3 length: 14 residues. CDR3 sequence (DNA): TGTGCCAGCAGCTTACCGACTAGGTACAATGAGCAGTTCTTC. It is translated as CASSLPTRYNEQFF.

The CDR3 here is CASSFGQGGEQYF. In DNA, the CDR3 is TGTGCCAGCAGTTTTGGACAGGGGGGCGAGCAGTACTTC. The chain is built from TRBV7-9 and TRBJ2-7; 10 bases align to TRBD1. V was clipped by 6 bases and J by 6 bases; unmatched bases: 5. Looked up from germline, CDR1 is SEHNR and CDR2 is FQNEAQ (reference sequence). The CDR3 is 13 amino acids.

The rearrangement joins TRBV5-1 to TRBJ2-1, with 9 bases that match TRBD2. Germline V gene lookup returns CDR1 SGHRS and CDR2 YFSETQ. CDR3 size: 14 residues. J was trimmed by 7 bases and V by 4 bases; bases with no gene match: 6. The CDR3 loop reads CASSTGLARNEQFF. CDR3 sequence (DNA): TGCGCCAGCAGCACAGGACTAGCGCGTAATGAGCAGTTCTTC.

The chain couples TRBV5-5 to TRBJ2-3; TRBD1 matches 10 bases. CDR3 size: 17 residues. Germline CDR1 and CDR2: SGHKS and YYEKEE (reference sequence). The trim removed 4 bases at V and 1 base at J, leaving 9 bases unmatched. In nucleotides, the CDR3 is TGTGCCAGCAGCCGCATCTCCGGGACAGGGGGCACAGATACGCAGTATTTT. Protein product: CASSRISGTGGTDTQYF.

V and J are TRBV12-3 or TRBV12-4 and TRBJ2-1, with 10 bases that match TRBD2. Losses at the gene ends were 3 bases for V and 9 bases for J; bases not matched to a gene: 8. The CDR3 contains 15 residues. The CDR3 nucleotides read TGTGCCAGCAGTTTTTCCCCTAGCGGGAGATTTGAGCAGTTCTTC. Translating it yields CASSFSPSGRFEQFF.

This clonotype was seen more than once but under ten times. The chain employs TRBV14 and TRBJ1-2, with 12 bases aligning to TRBD1. V shed 4 bases and J 7 bases; nucleotides not matched to a gene: 7. CDR1 and CDR2 from the germline V gene are SGHDN and FVKESK. The CDR3 spans 15 residues. The CDR3 DNA reads TGTGCCAGCAGCCCAACGGGACAGGGGGCGTTTGGCTACACCTTC. Its translation: CASSPTGQGAFGYTF.

The chain joins TRBV3-1 to TRBJ2-1, with 7 nucleotides matching TRBD2. V was pared by 1 base and J by 1 base, with 1 base of the junction left unmatched. The CDR3 has 15 residues. Germline values: CDR1 LGHDT, CDR2 YNNKEL (reference sequence). CDR3 bases: TGTGCCAGCAGCCAAGCTAGCGGTTCCTACAATGAGCAGTTCTTC. Protein product: CASSQASGSYNEQFF.

The chain couples TRBV6-2 or TRBV6-3 to TRBJ2-7, with TRBD2 matching over 13 bases. Germline values: CDR1 MNHEY, CDR2 SVGEGT. With 7 bases clipped from V and 6 bases from J, the junction kept 6 bases outside the gene matches. The length of the CDR3 is 14 residues. DNA of the CDR3: TGTGCCAGCACTCTACTAGCGGGAGGGCGCGAGCAGTACTTC. This codes for CASTLLAGGREQYF.